This T cell receptor (beta chain) was identified in a study of blood T cell repertoires in COVID-19 (dated by TCRdb to about 2020). Looking at the study overall: Samples covering the acute and convalescent phases of COVID-19 were provided by collaborators in the United States, Italy and Spain. Where HLA class I and class II types were available, the types were taken from metadata supplied by the sample provider, not from assay-based typing. Samples were obtained from the ongoing ImmuneRACE study (first 160 participants) and from over a thousand subjects provided by 6 global collaborators. The material from the prospective study consisted of cDNA or gDNA derived from T cells, B-cell-depleted T cells, or PBMCs. Deeply sampled blood TCRbeta repertoires from subjects exposed to, actively infected with, or recovered from COVID-19 were included in the dataset. The sample metadata nearly always contained a de-identified subject ID, COVID-19 status, age in years and sex. The repertoires were made available in a free public database intended to serve as a resource for research on the immune response to SARS-CoV-2. The paper's findings and limits, for the study overall: The amount of clinical and demographic metadata varied by source and participant and was provided uncurated.

The germline V and J ends show losses of 5 bases and 7 bases respectively, and no gene match explains 8 bases of the junction. The CDR3 starts with the cysteine, ends with the phenylalanine, and has 14 residues. Solely the CDR3 DNA is kept, with 42 bases framed from the first base. The germline V gene (reference sequence) gives CDR1 as LNHDA and CDR2 as SQIVND. A note on this clone: This clone's antigen is unknown. No base quality information exists; no much larger clone differs at one position.

Samples from volunteer blood donors who had recovered from COVID-19 were contributed by a second Seattle source. Collaborating institutions collected whole blood in K2EDTA tubes following their own protocols. Collaborator samples were shipped for TCRbeta analysis as frozen whole blood, isolated PBMCs, or DNA extracted from either sample type. TCRbeta CDR3 regions were amplified from genomic DNA using the immunoSEQ Assay, a bias-controlled multiplex PCR. The authors processed their data as follows. The number of nucleated cells in each sample was estimated from the amplification of reference gene primers within the assay. Sequence reads were collapsed and filtered to measure the absolute abundance of every unique TCRbeta CDR3 rearrangement. Productive Simpson clonality was computed per sample as the square root of Simpson's diversity index over productive rearrangements. TCRdb retrieved this table from immuneACCESS and kept in-frame rearrangements only. Not all clones are present; in checked studies, unresolved V genes account for under half, and no reason is known for the remainder. The V and J calls and clone size were taken over from that table, and D and trimming were inferred from the DNA. The sample profile shows 270,000 or so clones; 83% of them were found once. Roughly a tenth of the sample is held by the ten biggest clonotypes.

In this chain, TRBV19 is recombined with TRBJ1-5; TRBD1 lines up with 7 middle nucleotides. Sequences were obtained from peripheral blood. This receptor was identified in a woman aged 45-60 years who had recovered from COVID-19. The CDR3 sequence is CASSSDRRKQPQHF. The DNA sequence follows: TGTGCCAGTAGTTCGGACAGGAGGAAGCAGCCCCAGCATTTT.